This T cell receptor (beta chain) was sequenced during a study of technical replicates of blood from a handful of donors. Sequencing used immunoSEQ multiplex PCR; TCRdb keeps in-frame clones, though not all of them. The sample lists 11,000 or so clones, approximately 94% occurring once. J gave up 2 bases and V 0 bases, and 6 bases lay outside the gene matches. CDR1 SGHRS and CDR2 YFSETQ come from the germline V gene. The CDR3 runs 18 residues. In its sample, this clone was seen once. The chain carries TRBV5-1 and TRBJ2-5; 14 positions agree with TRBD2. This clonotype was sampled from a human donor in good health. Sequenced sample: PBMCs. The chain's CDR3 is CASSLVGTSGSGQETQYF. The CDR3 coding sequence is TGCGCCAGCAGCTTGGTAGGGACTAGCGGGAGTGGGCAAGAGACCCAGTACTTC.